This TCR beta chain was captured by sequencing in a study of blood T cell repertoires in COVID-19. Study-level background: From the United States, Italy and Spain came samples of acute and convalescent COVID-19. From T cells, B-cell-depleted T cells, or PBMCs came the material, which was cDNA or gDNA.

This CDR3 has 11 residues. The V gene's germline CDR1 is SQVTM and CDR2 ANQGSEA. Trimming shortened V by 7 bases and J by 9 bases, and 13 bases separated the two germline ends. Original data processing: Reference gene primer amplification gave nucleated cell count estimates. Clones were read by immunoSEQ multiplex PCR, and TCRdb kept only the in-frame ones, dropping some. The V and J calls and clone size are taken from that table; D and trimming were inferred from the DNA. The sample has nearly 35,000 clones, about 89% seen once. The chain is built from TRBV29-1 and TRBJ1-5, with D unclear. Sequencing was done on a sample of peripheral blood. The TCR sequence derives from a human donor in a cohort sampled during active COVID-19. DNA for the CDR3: TGCAGCGGGACTCTTTTACGGCCCCAGCATTTT. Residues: CSGTLLRPQHF.